The clone carrying this TCR beta chain occurred a few times. As yet, its antigen is unknown. The length of the CDR3 is 14 residues. CDR1 is SGHTA and CDR2 is FQGNSA in the germline V gene. Deletions cut 0 bases from V and 7 bases from J, with 9 bases between. TCRdb re-analysed the reads in MiXCR, keeping a single row per CDR3 protein. The table includes a few hundred thousand distinct CDR3 sequences, almost 40% detected once. This sample stems from a study of T cell repertoires in cytomegalovirus infection. Study in general: It was recently identified HLA-C-restricted and well-studied HLA-B-restricted CMV epitopes that the study used. A matching HLA type, together with CMV infection, was signaled by public TCR beta signatures.

General study points: The response measured ex vivo was dominated by TCR beta clonotypes (HLA-C-restricted and CMV-specific). Cumulative public TCR beta family frequency identified CMV carriers with the relevant HLA.

V gene TRBV7-2 combines with J gene TRBJ2-2; no clear D. The sample in question was cultured PBMCs, obtained from culture after CMV antigen stimulation. The receptor was derived from a human donor in good health (CMV status not recorded). Some clones in this sample may be carry-over from other donors' samples. CDR3 in amino acids: CASSLAEGFGELFF. The DNA for the CDR3 is TGTGCCAGCAGCTTAGCGGAAGGGTTCGGGGAGCTGTTTTTT.